Below are 27 T cell receptor beta chains sequenced from a single sample in a study of cytomegalovirus exposure and HLA in healthy donors. Primers for the PCR totalled 60 Vbeta and 13 Jbeta. The data were produced by immunoSEQ multiplex PCR, yet TCRdb's version contains in-frame clones alone and is incomplete. The data contain over 150,000 clones, about 68% of them seen just once; the ten biggest clones take up 1.2% to 1.5%. The source material was PBMCs. The receptors shown here come from a man aged 18 to 29 in good health and CMV-seronegative.

The chain employs TRBV6-4 and TRBJ2-1, with 8 bases lining up with TRBD2. This CDR3 has 16 amino acids. The ends lost 2 bases at V and 3 bases at J; junction bases unmatched: 6. CDR1 is MRHNA and CDR2 is SNTAGT in the germline V gene. This CDR3 reads CASSDAGGARYNEQFF. As DNA, the CDR3 is TGTGCCAGCAGTGACGCCGGGGGGGCTCGCTACAATGAGCAGTTCTTC.

J is TRBJ1-2 and V is TRBV28; 7 nucleotides align to TRBD1. V lost 7 bases and J lost 4; bases outside the gene matches: 3. The CDR3 totals 12 residues. Germline values: CDR1 MDHEN, CDR2 SYDVKM. DNA for the CDR3: TGTGCCAGCACTACAGGGGCCTATGGCTACACCTTC. Translated, it gives CASTTGAYGYTF.

The J gene is TRBJ2-7, the V gene TRBV2, with D perhaps TRBD1 (5 bases). CDR3 size: 10 residues. V gave up 11 bases and J gave up 6 bases, with 11 bases separating them. Germline CDR1 is SNHLY and CDR2 is FYNNEI. CDR3 sequence reads: CALQVGEQYF. The CDR3 region has the DNA TGTGCCTTACAGGTCGGCGAGCAGTACTTC. The variable domain in full, completed from reference TRBV2 and TRBJ2-7, reads EPEVTQTPSHQVTQMGQEVILRCVPISNHLYFYWYRQILGQKVEFLVSFYNNEISEKSEIFDDQFSVERPDGSNFTLKIRSTKLEDSAMYFCALQVGEQYFGPGTRLTVT.

The chain carries TRBV28 and TRBJ1-2; possible D gene TRBD1, 6 bases. Trimming cost V 1 base and J 8 bases, with 8 bases left between them. The CDR3 is 12 amino acids. CDR1 is MDHEN and CDR2 is SYDVKM in the germline V gene. CDR3 sequence reads: CASSLFGGGYTF. CDR3 in DNA: TGTGCCAGCAGTTTATTTGGGGGCGGCTACACCTTC.

This clone showed up just once. The rearrangement joins TRBV11-2 to TRBJ2-1, with 7 bases identical to TRBD2. The CDR3 runs to 13 residues. The germline V gene encodes CDR1 SGHAT and CDR2 FQNNGV. V lost 6 bases, J lost 4 bases, and 3 bases stayed unmatched. Here the CDR3 reads CASRGGVYNEQFF. CDR3 DNA sequence: TGTGCCAGCAGGGGGGGGGTTTACAATGAGCAGTTCTTC.

The V and J genes are TRBV28 and TRBJ2-7, with 8 nucleotides matching TRBD1. The CDR3 is 15 residues long. V was clipped by 6 bases and J by 3 bases; unmatched bases: 10. CDR1 MDHEN and CDR2 SYDVKM come from the germline V gene. The CDR3 coding sequence is TGTGCCAGCAGAGAACCCGGGACAGGCCACTACGAGCAGTACTTC. Translation gives CASREPGTGHYEQYF.

Details on this clone: Sequence at one end of the junction differs from germline and may be a read error. The genes are TRBV7-9 and TRBJ1-2; perhaps TRBD1 as D (5 bases). CDR3 length: 14 amino acids. From germline, CDR1 is SEHNR and CDR2 FQNEAQ (reference sequence). CDR3 in amino acids: CTSISGQGRGGYTF. CDR3 nucleotides: TGTACCAGCATTTCTGGCCAGGGAAGGGGCGGCTACACCTTC. Supplemented by reference TRBV7-9 and TRBJ1-2, the full variable domain reads DTGVSQNPRHKITKRGQNVTFRCDPISEHNRLYWYRQTLGQGPEFLTYFQNEAQLEKSRLLSDRFSAERPKGSFSTLEIQRTEQGDSAMYLCTSISGQGRGGYTFGSGTRLTVV.

The chain's CDR3 is CASSTRQGLEGTQYF. CDR3 DNA sequence: TGTGCCAGCAGTACACGACAGGGTTTGGAAGGGACCCAGTACTTC. The rearrangement links TRBV28 to TRBJ2-5, with 7 bases identical to TRBD1. CDR3 length: 15 residues. Losses at the gene ends were 5 bases for V and 7 bases for J; bases not matched to a gene: 13. CDR1 is MDHEN, CDR2 SYDVKM, per germline.

The genes are TRBV2 and TRBJ2-2, with 10 nucleotides matching TRBD2. V shed 3 bases, J shed 4 bases, and the junction held 8 bases outside the gene matches. CDR3 length equals 17 residues. The V gene's germline CDR1 is SNHLY and CDR2 FYNNEI. The CDR3 DNA reads as TGTGCCAGCAGTGAGCTAGCGGGAGTTGTCGGCACCGGGGAGCTGTTTTTT. Encoded protein: CASSELAGVVGTGELFF.

The chain has TRBV6-6 and TRBJ2-1, with TRBD1 identical over 12 bases. The junction had 5 bases not matched to a gene; V was cut back by 6 bases and J by 5 bases. The germline CDR1 and CDR2 sequences are MNHNY and SVGAGI (reference sequence). CDR3 length: 15 residues. The CDR3 DNA reads as TGTGCCAGCAGCTCGGGACAGGGGGCCGACAATGAGCAGTTCTTC. It codes for CASSSGQGADNEQFF.

The rearrangement joins TRBV27 to TRBJ2-7; 11 positions agree with TRBD2. Germline V lookup: CDR1 MNHEY, CDR2 SMNVEV (reference sequence). J gave up 2 bases and V 5 bases, and 5 bases lay outside the gene matches. The CDR3 totals 15 residues. CDR3 loop: CASSTLAGGTYEQYF. The CDR3 DNA follows: TGTGCCAGCAGTACCTTAGCGGGAGGGACCTACGAGCAGTACTTC.

The chain has TRBV4-1 and TRBJ1-5; the D is unclear. This CDR3 is built from 16 residues. Trimming took 1 base from V and 0 from J, leaving 10 bases between them. The V gene's germline CDR1 is MGHRA and CDR2 YSYEKL. CDR3 DNA sequence: TGCGCCAGCAGCCAAGTCTACAGAAATAGCAATCAGCCCCAGCATTTT. Translated, it gives CASSQVYRNSNQPQHF.

The chain uses TRBV5-4 and TRBJ2-1; TRBD1 aligns across 7 bases. V lost 4 bases to trimming and J lost 7 bases; unmatched junction nucleotides: 8. The CDR3 extends over 14 amino acids. Germline CDR1 and CDR2: SGHNT and YYREEE (reference sequence). The CDR3 DNA is TGTGCCAGCAGCACGCGGACAGGAGGAAATGAGCAGTTCTTC. This codes for CASSTRTGGNEQFF. The variable domain in full, completed from reference TRBV5-4 and TRBJ2-1, reads ETGVTQSPTHLIKTRGQQVTLRCSSQSGHNTVSWYQQALGQGPQFIFQYYREEENGRGNFPPRFSGLQFPNYSSELNVNALELDDSALYLCASSTRTGGNEQFFGPGTRLTVL.

This rearrangement joins TRBV19 to TRBJ2-7; maybe TRBD1 (5 bases). The CDR3 is 14 amino acids. Trimming removed 4 bases from V and 2 bases from J, with 12 bases in between. Germline CDR1 LNHDA, CDR2 SQIVND (reference sequence). CDR3 nucleotides: TGTGCCAGTAGTAAATGGGCAGGGCCCTACGAGCAGTACTTC. It yields the protein CASSKWAGPYEQYF.

The chain employs TRBV30 and TRBJ1-4; D gene ambiguous. Trimming removed 8 bases at V and 8 bases at J, with 9 bases between. The CDR3 is made up of 10 amino acids. Germline-derived CDR1 and CDR2 are GTSNPN and SVGIG (reference sequence). CDR3 in amino acids: CATGREKLFF. CDR3 in DNA: TGTGCCACGGGTCGGGAAAAACTGTTTTTT. Combining the CDR3 with reference TRBV30 and TRBJ1-4 gives the whole variable domain SQTIHQWPATLVQPVGSPLSLECTVEGTSNPNLYWYRQAAGRGLQLLFYSVGIGQISSEVPQNLSASRPQDRQFILSSKKLLLSDSGFYLCATGREKLFFGSGTQLSVL.

The rearrangement uses TRBV7-2 and TRBJ2-4, with a possible D match to TRBD1 (5 bases). Germline values: CDR1 SGHTA, CDR2 FQGNSA. The V and J ends lost 1 base and 0 bases respectively, with 10 bases between them. This CDR3 contains 16 residues. The CDR3 coding sequence is TGTGCCAGCAGCTTAGATCCAGGGAAAGCCAAAAACATTCAGTACTTC. The encoded protein is CASSLDPGKAKNIQYF.

This chain uses TRBV5-6 with TRBJ2-6, with TRBD1 matching over 9 bases. The trim removed 3 bases at V and 0 bases at J, leaving 4 bases unmatched. Germline CDR1 reads SGHDT; CDR2 reads YYEEEE. The CDR3 runs to 17 residues. In DNA form, the CDR3 reads TGTGCCAGCAGCTCGGGACAGGGAGTCTCTGGGGCCAACGTCCTGACTTTC. Protein: CASSSGQGVSGANVLTF.

The chain carries TRBV5-1 and TRBJ2-3, with 11 bases lining up with TRBD1. J lost 2 bases, V lost 7 bases, and 3 bases had no gene match. CDR3 length: 14 residues. Germline V CDR1 and CDR2: SGHRS, YFSETQ. The CDR3 loop reads CASGDRGYTDTQYF. The CDR3 DNA is TGCGCCAGCGGGGACAGGGGGTACACAGATACGCAGTATTTT.

This clone appeared once. The J gene is TRBJ2-1, the V gene TRBV5-8; TRBD2 is a possible D gene (6 bases). Germline values: CDR1 SGHTS, CDR2 YDEGEE. The V and J ends lost 3 bases and 9 bases respectively, with 22 bases between them. There are 16 residues in the CDR3. CDR3 amino acids: CASSSSLLAGGGEQFF. DNA of the CDR3: TGTGCCAGCAGCTCGTCCCTACTAGCAGGAGGCGGTGAGCAGTTCTTC.

J is TRBJ2-5 and V is TRBV7-9, with 9 bases identical to TRBD1. After removal of 5 bases from V and 3 bases from J, the junction contained 4 bases not matched to a gene. CDR1 SEHNR and CDR2 FQNEAQ come from the germline V gene (reference sequence). This CDR3 is built from 14 residues. CDR3 sequence (DNA): TGTGCCAGCAGCCCTCGGACAGGGGAAGAGACCCAGTACTTC. Its protein product is CASSPRTGEETQYF. Full variable domain (remainder filled in from reference TRBV7-9 and TRBJ2-5): DTGVSQNPRHKITKRGQNVTFRCDPISEHNRLYWYRQTLGQGPEFLTYFQNEAQLEKSRLLSDRFSAERPKGSFSTLEIQRTEQGDSAMYLCASSPRTGEETQYFGPGTRLLVL.

The V call is TRBV19, the J call TRBJ2-1; possible D gene TRBD2, 6 bases. Germline lookup yields CDR1 LNHDA and CDR2 SQIVND (reference sequence). Trimming pared 6 bases from V and 6 bases from J, leaving 18 bases between. The CDR3 covers 15 residues. The CDR3 DNA follows: TGTGCCAGTAGCCCCCGGGGCGGGGTACCCAATGAGCAGTTCTTC. Its translation: CASSPRGGVPNEQFF.

The CDR3 DNA reads TGCGCCAGCAGACTGACCGGGACAGGGCGGGGAACTAATGAAAAACTGTTTTTT. Translated, it gives CASRLTGTGRGTNEKLFF. This chain connects TRBV4-3 to TRBJ1-4; 9 positions agree with TRBD1. V lost 6 bases, J lost 1 base, and 12 bases stayed unmatched. Germline V gene lookup returns CDR1 LGHNA and CDR2 YSLEER. The CDR3 extends over 18 amino acids.

The chain couples TRBV14 to TRBJ2-1; D is possibly TRBD2 (6 bases). The germline V gene encodes CDR1 SGHDN and CDR2 FVKESK. CDR3 length: 17 amino acids. Trimming removed 0 bases from V and 2 bases from J, with 14 bases in between. The CDR3 sequence: CASSQDLVGGPYNEQFF. CDR3 nucleotides: TGTGCCAGCAGCCAAGATCTGGTGGGAGGTCCCTACAATGAGCAGTTCTTC. The full variable domain, with the rest looked up from reference TRBV14 and TRBJ2-1, is EAGVTQFPSHSVIEKGQTVTLRCDPISGHDNLYWYRRVMGKEIKFLLHFVKESKQDESGMPNNRFLAERTGGTYSTLKVQPAELEDSGVYFCASSQDLVGGPYNEQFFGPGTRLTVL.

This clone was seen only a few times. The chain links TRBV4-3 to TRBJ2-2, with TRBD2 matching 12 bases. Per the germline V gene, CDR1 is LGHNA and CDR2 is YSLEER. The junction had 8 bases not matched to a gene; V was cut back by 0 bases and J by 6 bases. The CDR3 contains 18 residues. CDR3 residues: CASSQDNLAGGSSGELFF. The CDR3 DNA reads as TGCGCCAGCAGCCAAGATAACCTAGCGGGAGGGAGTTCCGGGGAGCTGTTTTTT.

This clone came up a few times. This chain links TRBV11-3 with TRBJ2-1, with TRBD2 matching 10 bases. V lost 1 base to trimming and J lost 5 bases; unmatched junction nucleotides: 14. Germline V gene sequence: CDR1 SGHNT, CDR2 YENEEA. This CDR3 comprises 19 residues. The CDR3 sequence is CASSLGMVLAGDRDNEQFF. CDR3 bases: TGTGCCAGCAGCTTAGGGATGGTGCTAGCGGGAGATCGAGACAATGAGCAGTTCTTC.

V gene TRBV2 combines with J gene TRBJ1-2; the D is unclear. There are 15 residues in the CDR3. Germline CDR1 is SNHLY and CDR2 is FYNNEI. V was shortened by 1 base and J by 11 bases, with 20 bases between the two germline ends. DNA of the CDR3: TGTGCCAGCAGTGAAGTTCTCGGACTCGTAGGCGCATACACCTTC. Protein product: CASSEVLGLVGAYTF.

The chain links TRBV25-1 to TRBJ2-5; tentatively, D is TRBD1 (6 bases). The germline V gene encodes CDR1 MGHDK and CDR2 SYGVNS. With 5 bases removed from V and 5 bases from J, the gap between germline ends came to 12 bases. This CDR3 comprises 13 residues. CDR3: CASSTRGSETQYF. CDR3 in DNA: TGTGCCAGCAGTACCAGGGGAAGCGAGACCCAGTACTTC.